The text below deals with one T cell receptor (beta chain). Its target is unknown. Using its own MiXCR run on the RT-PCR reads, TCRdb lists one record per CDR3 protein. The data contain roughly 650,000 distinct CDR3 sequences, approximately 14% of them singletons. These data come from a study of response to subunit inactivated influenza vaccine. Study-level points and caveats: Authors suggested each seasonal flu vaccination may recruit only limited numbers of new T cells.

CDR3 length equals 14 residues. V was trimmed by 1 base and J by 0 bases, leaving 9 bases between them. From germline, CDR1 is SQVTM and CDR2 ANQGSEA. The material sequenced was PBMCs from blood, taken 12 days after vaccination. V is TRBV29-1 and J is TRBJ1-1; TRBD1 might be the D (5 bases). The sequence was obtained from a man aged 45-65 years who received an inactivated influenza vaccine. CDR3 DNA sequence: TGCAGCGTTGAAGCGGGGGGGGTGAACACTGAAGCTTTCTTT. Translated, it gives CSVEAGGVNTEAFF.